This entry is about one T cell receptor beta chain. Its cognate antigen has yet to be identified. Per-base qualities were not stored, and no clone one base away is much larger. These data come from a study of blood T cells in healthy people across ages (dated by TCRdb to 2014 to 2015). Turning to the overall study: In model experiments, template switching captured about one uniquely barcoded TCR beta cDNA molecule for every two T cells. Using deep sequencing normalized with unique cDNA molecular identifiers, the study measured how TCR beta repertoire diversity changes with age. For two donors (one aged 18 to 30 and one aged 80 or older), the study analyzed two additional independent replicas of 1 million unique cDNA reads from the same blood draw. Four age groups were formed from the donors: young (average about 15 years), middle-aged (around 40), aged (about 68) and long-lived (less than 85). To avoid experimental bias, donors of different ages were randomly spread across the sequencing lanes.

Library preparation used 5' RACE. This sample was sequenced with an Illumina HiSeq 2500. A second PCR of about 6 to 12 cycles was run with a J-beta primer mix and a sample-barcoded 5' primer. Each TCR beta cDNA molecule received a unique molecular identifier from a template-switch 5' adaptor carrying 12 random nucleotides. Each sample yielded at least 2.5 million CDR3-containing paired-end reads. First-strand cDNA was synthesized from all RNA with the Mint cDNA synthesis kit, primed by a TRBC-specific oligonucleotide. Following uracil-DNA glycosylase treatment, all cDNA underwent a first 18-cycle PCR with the universal primers M1SS and BC2_uni_R. The authors processed their data as follows. For normalization, 1 million high-quality reads, each with a distinct molecular identifier, were randomly selected from each sample. Reads sharing molecular identifiers were discarded rather than binned into consensus sequences. MiTCR, with a Q25 quality threshold and the strictest error-elimination algorithm, was used for CDR3 identification, clonotype clustering and error correction. A nonparametric unseen species model using Euler transformation provided a lower-bound estimate of total TCR beta diversity. Starting from the raw public reads, TCRdb applied fastp trimming at Q25, assembled clones with MiXCR and retained in-frame beta chains. CDR3 protein duplicates are merged, each entry listing the most common genes and DNA. TCRdb's processing, not the authors' own work, is the source of the V and J calls. The sample records more than 700,000 distinct CDR3 sequences, roughly 53% of which are singletons. The ten largest clones capture approximately 41% of the sample.

The research as a whole found: Compared with the aged group, more naive CD4+ T cells, fewer expanded clones and increased TCR diversity were shown by the long-lived group, suggesting age selection. Because profiling used bulk unsorted PBMCs, naive and antigen-experienced compartments could not be compared conclusively. As age increased, observed TCR beta diversity per million T cells dropped in a roughly linear way, and a significant reduction was already evident by age 40. Estimates of total diversity based on one million sequenced T cells were considered lower bounds and underestimates. Because the CMV infection status of the donors was unknown, age-related changes in expanded clonotypes may potentially have been confounded. Observed TCR beta diversity correlated strongly with the percentage of naive T cells measured by flow cytometry.

The donors were 40 or so Caucasian individuals from Russia, aged roughly 6 to 100 years, who were systemically healthy. Each donor gave ten milliliters of peripheral blood, drawn into EDTA-treated Vacutainer tubes. Ficoll-Paque density-gradient centrifugation was used to isolate PBMCs, with at least 6.5 million obtained per sample. Trizol reagent was used to extract total RNA from PBMCs, with at least 6 micrograms per sample. The percentages of naive CD45RAhigh/CD27high T cells were determined by flow cytometry on a PBMC aliquot from every donor. The receptor was derived from a man aged 80 or over in good health. The material sequenced was blood.

The base sequence is TGCAGCGTTGCCCCGGGGGGTGTGCAGTTCTTC. This translates into CSVAPGGVQFF. Recombination linked TRBV29-1 to TRBJ2-1, and 7 junctional nucleotides match TRBD2. The CDR3 has 11 amino acids, counting the end cysteine and phenylalanine. The entry retains the CDR3 DNA only, 33 bases that are in frame from base 1. The germline V gene yields SQVTM for CDR1 and ANQGSEA for CDR2. Trimming removed 4 bases from V and 12 bases from J; the gene matches leave 6 bases unexplained.